This T cell receptor (beta chain) came from a study of response to subunit inactivated influenza vaccine. With 6 bases removed from V and 1 base from J, the gap between germline ends came to 13 bases. The length of the CDR3 is 14 residues. This clonotype was detected only a few times. A single record per CDR3 protein comes from TCRdb applying MiXCR to the RT-PCR reads. The sample gives about 620,000 distinct CDR3 sequences, around 11% of which show up once; approximately 10% is in the top ten. These data also featured in a second study, about T cells expressing NK-cell markers. That study reports: TCR beta libraries carry UMIs added by 5'RACE template switching. In a group of about 6 donors, dominant NKG2C+ clonotypes represented about 1.0-8% of CD8+ T cells.

The J gene is TRBJ2-7, the V gene TRBV12-3 or TRBV12-4, with D perhaps TRBD1 or TRBD2 (5 bases each). Sequencing was performed on PBMCs from blood, taken on the day of vaccination. The source of this sequence is a man between 50 and 59 years old who received an inactivated influenza vaccine. This CDR3 is CASRSGRRSYEQYF. In nucleotides, the CDR3 is TGTGCCAGCAGGTCGGGACGGAGATCCTACGAGCAGTACTTC.